This is a list of T cell receptor beta chains from one sample in a study of T cells in Graves' hyperthyroidism and ophthalmopathy. One entry per CDR3 protein, called by TCRdb with MiXCR from the multiplex PCR reads. The data contain some 370,000 distinct CDR3 sequences, about 18% of them singletons. Sequencing used blood. These receptors all come from a woman aged 25 to 39 with Graves' hyperthyroidism that later progressed to Graves' ophthalmopathy. Each CDR3 is given with its conserved first and last residue. A D gene is named only where the DNA matches it firmly. The listing skips clone size in some rows; elsewhere it reads once, few, many or a size class.

j_call cdr3_length d_call v_call clone_size cdr3_nt cdr3_aa
TRBJ2-7 16 TRBD2 TRBV3-1 many TGTGCCAGCAGCCAAGGGGCTAGCGGGAGAAGATACGAGCAGTACTTC CASSQGASGRRYEQYF
TRBJ2-1 15 NA TRBV19 few TGTGCCAGTAGTTCGGACCGGATGGGTTACAATGAGCAGTTCTTC CASSSDRMGYNEQFF
TRBJ1-2 14 TRBD1 TRBV18 many TGTGCCAGCTCACCCGGACAGGGTGTGGATGGCTACACCTTC CASSPGQGVDGYTF
TRBJ2-3 17 NA TRBV24-1 many TGTGCCACCAGTGATTCCGCCGGGGACGGCGGCACAGATACGCAGTATTTT CATSDSAGDGGTDTQYF
TRBJ1-3 16 NA TRBV12-3/TRBV12-4 once TGTGCCAGCAGTTTAGCGGGGACACTGAATAGAAACACCATATATTTT CASSLAGTLNRNTIYF
TRBJ2-3 16 NA TRBV6-2/TRBV6-3 few TGTGCCAGCAGTTACTCGACATCCGGGAGCACAGATACGCAGTATTTT CASSYSTSGSTDTQYF
TRBJ2-3 17 NA TRBV7-6 NA TGTGCCAGCAGCTTAGGGACACCCGACCGGGTGACAGATACGCAGTATTTT CASSLGTPDRVTDTQYF
TRBJ2-1 18 TRBD2 TRBV4-1 few TGCGCCAGCAGCCAAGATGGAGTAGCGGGGGTACCCTACAATGAGCAGTTCTTC CASSQDGVAGVPYNEQFF
TRBJ1-2 15 NA TRBV7-9 many TGTGCCAGCAGCGCGCTTCCCCAGGGTCAGGCTGGCTACACCTTC CASSALPQGQAGYTF
TRBJ2-1 15 NA TRBV7-8 NA TGTGCCAGCAGCCAGACAGAAGGATTCTACAATGAGCAGTTCTTC CASSQTEGFYNEQFF
TRBJ2-3 12 NA TRBV20-1 many TGCAGTGCTAGCGGGAGACCAGATACGCAGTATTTT CSASGRPDTQYF
TRBJ1-3 16 TRBD1 TRBV7-2 few TGTGCCAGCAACCCGGACAGGGTCTTCGGGGGGGACACCATATATTTT CASNPDRVFGGDTIYF
TRBJ2-3 17 NA TRBV13 once TGTGCCAGCAGCTTATGGCGAGCGGGCATAAGCACAGATACGCAGTATTTT CASSLWRAGISTDTQYF
TRBJ2-1 16 TRBD2 TRBV29-1 NA TGCAGCGTTGATCTTCGAGGGGCGGGAGGTTCTAATGAGCAGTTCTTC CSVDLRGAGGSNEQFF
TRBJ2-2 18 NA TRBV18 many TGTGCCAGCTCACCACAAGACCTCCACGGGAGCTTCACCGGGGAGCTGTTTTTT CASSPQDLHGSFTGELFF
TRBJ2-3 15 NA TRBV7-9 NA TGTGCCAGCAGCCTAGATGGACAGCCTCGGGATACGCAGTATTTT CASSLDGQPRDTQYF
TRBJ2-1 12 NA TRBV10-3 NA TGTGCCATCAGTGGGAGTGAGGATGAGCAGTTCTTC CAISGSEDEQFF
TRBJ2-5 13 NA TRBV19 many TGTGCCAGTAGTGGACGGATCCAAGAGACCCAGTACTTC CASSGRIQETQYF
TRBJ2-1 13 NA TRBV7-6 many TGTGCCAGCAGAGCGACAACAAACAATGAGCAGTTCTTC CASRATTNNEQFF
TRBJ2-7 16 TRBD2 TRBV2 many TGTGCCAGCAGTGTGGGGAGAGCGGGAGGGGGCTACGAGCAGTACTTC CASSVGRAGGGYEQYF
TRBJ2-7 14 NA TRBV19 NA TGTGACAGTTCTCCAGCCGCTGCCTCCTACGAGCAGTACTTC CDSSPAAASYEQYF
TRBJ2-1 15 NA TRBV3-1 many TGTGCCAGCAGCACCTTATCGGGAGTATCCAATGAGCAGTTCTTC CASSTLSGVSNEQFF
TRBJ1-4 15 NA TRBV14 many TGTGCCAGCAGCCAATTACAGGAGACCAATGAAAAACTGTTTTTT CASSQLQETNEKLFF
TRBJ1-3 14 NA TRBV7-6 NA TGTGCCAGCAGCCCCCGAGCCGACGGAAACACCATATATTTT CASSPRADGNTIYF
TRBJ2-2 17 TRBD1 TRBV5-1 few TGCGCCAGCAGCTTATACCTTAGGACAGGGTCCACCGGGGAGCTGTTTTTT CASSLYLRTGSTGELFF
TRBJ2-2 12 TRBD2 TRBV30 NA TGTGCCTGGAATGGGGGGGCCGGGGAGCTGTTTTTT CAWNGGAGELFF
TRBJ1-2 14 TRBD1 TRBV27 many TGTGCCAGCAGTTCGGGGACAGGGAGAAAAGGCTACACCTTC CASSSGTGRKGYTF
TRBJ2-2 17 NA TRBV24-1 few TGTGCCACCAGTGATCTCCGAGGACCTCCGAACACCGGGGAGCTGTTTTTT CATSDLRGPPNTGELFF
TRBJ2-1 14 NA TRBV4-1 NA TGCGCCAGCAGCCAACCCGGACGGAACAATGAGCAGTTCTTC CASSQPGRNNEQFF
TRBJ2-3 16 NA TRBV11-3 NA TGTGCCAGCAGCCTGGGTTTTTTCAGGGAGACAGATACGCAGTATTTT CASSLGFFRETDTQYF
TRBJ2-1 14 TRBD2 TRBV19 NA TGTGCCGATCCGACTAGCGGGACCTCCAATGAGCAGTTCTTC CADPTSGTSNEQFF
TRBJ2-7 13 NA TRBV7-8 many TGTGCCAGCAGCTTAGGTCCAGACTACGAGCAGTACTTC CASSLGPDYEQYF
TRBJ2-6 19 TRBD2 TRBV6-1 many TGTGCCAGCAGTGACTTCCCAGCGGGGGTCTACTCTGGGGCCAACGTCCTGACTTTC CASSDFPAGVYSGANVLTF
TRBJ2-3 15 TRBD2 TRBV20-1 many TGCAGTGCTCGACTACTAGCGGGGGGGCTAGATACGCAGTATTTT CSARLLAGGLDTQYF
TRBJ1-4 15 NA TRBV28 NA TGTGCCAGCAGTCCACCGCTTCTGGGACGCGAAAAACTGTTTTTT CASSPPLLGREKLFF
TRBJ2-7 15 NA TRBV28 many TGTGCCAGCAGTTTACCGGGGCCCCGCTCCCGCGAGCAGTACTTC CASSLPGPRSREQYF
TRBJ2-1 13 TRBD2 TRBV29-1 few TGCAGCGCAGGACTAGCGACGAGCAATGAGCAGTTCTTC CSAGLATSNEQFF
TRBJ1-2 11 NA TRBV7-9 few TGTGCCAGCAGCTGGAACTATGGCTACGCCTTC CASSWNYGYAF
TRBJ1-1 13 NA TRBV7-9 many TGTGCCAGCAGCTTAGGGATCCTCCCTGAAGCTTTCTTT CASSLGILPEAFF
TRBJ1-3 17 TRBD1 TRBV11-2 many TGTGCCAGCAGCTCGTACCGGGGACAGAACTCTGGAAACACCATATATTTT CASSSYRGQNSGNTIYF